This TCR beta chain originates from a study of cytomegalovirus exposure and HLA in healthy donors. Germline values: CDR1 LGHNA, CDR2 YSLEER. The CDR3 sequence is 15 residues long. V was cut by 1 base and J by 3 bases, with 13 bases left in between. A multiplex PCR was run with 60 Vbeta primers and 13 Jbeta primers. The method was immunoSEQ multiplex PCR; TCRdb's version includes in-frame clones alone and lacks a portion of them. The sample lists about 180,000 clones, 77% occurring once. This chain joins TRBV4-3 and TRBJ2-7; perhaps TRBD2 as D (6 bases). This receptor was taken from an older woman in good health and CMV-seropositive. The specimen was PBMCs. The chain's CDR3 is CASSQVMAGNYEQYF. The CDR3 DNA reads TGCGCCAGCAGCCAAGTAATGGCGGGGAACTACGAGCAGTACTTC.